A single sample gave rise to the 6 T cell receptor beta chains below, sequenced in a study of T-cell memory formation after mild COVID-19. A single record per CDR3 protein comes from TCRdb applying MiXCR to the 5' RACE reads. The sample has 150,000 to 200,000 distinct CDR3 sequences; around a tenth are singletons. Sample: PBMCs or a T cell subset sorted from them (not recorded which). All receptors come from a young man who had mild COVID-19 (a few samples of this study predate the infection). Cell type and time point are not known.

At least ten counts were recorded for this clonotype. This chain connects TRBV7-2 to TRBJ2-1; D is ambiguous. Trimming stripped 1 base from V and 4 bases from J, with 11 bases between. The CDR3 is 15 amino acids. Germline values: CDR1 SGHTA, CDR2 FQGNSA. The CDR3 nucleotides read TGTGCCAGCAGCTTAGAGGCGAACTTATACAATGAGCAGTTCTTC. Protein: CASSLEANLYNEQFF.

The table lists this clonotype with a count of one. V and J are TRBV29-1 and TRBJ1-6; D gene unclear. V lost 7 bases, J lost 1 base, and 11 bases lay in between. Germline assignment: CDR1 SQVTM and CDR2 ANQGSEA. CDR3 length equals 14 residues. CDR3 in DNA: TGCAGCGCCCGAGTGGGTTCCTATAATTCACCCCTCCACTTT. Its translation is CSARVGSYNSPLHF.

V gene TRBV29-1 combines with J gene TRBJ2-1; TRBD2 matches 8 bases. Germline V CDR1 and CDR2: SQVTM, ANQGSEA. This CDR3 spans 18 amino acids. V shed 6 bases and J 0 bases; nucleotides not matched to a gene: 16. This CDR3 is CSVEAGGSSLYSYNEQFF. The DNA for the CDR3 is TGCAGCGTCGAGGCGGGGGGATCGTCCCTTTACTCCTACAATGAGCAGTTCTTC.

This clonotype came up a few times. This chain connects TRBV5-5 to TRBJ1-3, with a tentative D call TRBD1 (6 bases). The CDR3 loop spans 15 amino acids. CDR1 SGHKS and CDR2 YYEKEE come from the germline V gene (reference sequence). V lost 3 bases and J 0 bases, leaving 10 bases between the germline ends. The CDR3 here is CASSWGQNSGNTIYF. In DNA, the CDR3 is TGTGCCAGCAGCTGGGGGCAGAACTCTGGAAACACCATATATTTT.

This clonotype was counted only a few times. V is TRBV7-3 and J is TRBJ2-3; D is perhaps TRBD1 or TRBD2 (5 bases each). Germline V gene data show CDR1 as SGHTA and CDR2 as FQGTGA. The CDR3 is 12 residues long. V lost 5 bases and J 9 bases, leaving 12 bases between the germline ends. As DNA, the CDR3 is TGTGCCAGCAGCGAAACGGGGCAGACGCAGTATTTT. Protein sequence: CASSETGQTQYF.

CDR3 sequence (DNA): TGCAGCGTATCAAACAGGGCCGGGGAGACCCAGTACTTC. Protein: CSVSNRAGETQYF. V gene TRBV29-1 combines with J gene TRBJ2-5, with D tentatively TRBD1 (6 bases). The CDR3 contains 13 residues. The V end lost 6 bases, the J end lost 5 bases, and 16 bases lay between the germline ends. Germline CDR1 and CDR2: SQVTM and ANQGSEA.